Listed below are T cell receptor beta chains from one sample, sequenced in a study of blood T cell repertoires in COVID-19. Clones were sequenced by immunoSEQ multiplex PCR, and TCRdb holds only the in-frame ones, with some missing. The sample lists approximately 130,000 clones, roughly four fifths seen once, with roughly a tenth in the top ten. Input material: peripheral blood. The source is a human donor in a cohort sampled during active COVID-19. Both conserved end residues are part of each CDR3. The D gene is left open where the match is weak. Expanded clones are given a class, and other clones once, few, many or no size at all.

CDR3 DNA: TGTGCCTGGAATCCCGACGCGGGAACGTACGAGCAGTACTTC
CDR3 protein: CAWNPDAGTYEQYF
J gene: TRBJ2-7
V gene: TRBV30
D gene: NA
clone size: NA

CDR3 DNA: TGTGCCAGCAGCGCGACAGTAGACCAAGAGACCCAGTACTTC
CDR3 protein: CASSATVDQETQYF
J gene: TRBJ2-5
V gene: TRBV13
D gene: NA
clone size: NA

CDR3 DNA: TGTGCCAGCAGCCCGGGAGGGCAGGGCGGCGAGCAGTACTTC
CDR3 protein: CASSPGGQGGEQYF
J gene: TRBJ2-7
V gene: TRBV4-2
D gene: TRBD2
clone size: once

CDR3 DNA: TGTGCCAGCAGTTTATGGCAGAACAATGAAAAACTGTTTTTT
CDR3 protein: CASSLWQNNEKLFF
J gene: TRBJ1-4
V gene: TRBV27
D gene: NA
clone size: NA

CDR3 DNA: TGCGCCAGCAGTGAGTCGACTCGGGGCACTGAAGCTTTCTTT
CDR3 protein: CASSESTRGTEAFF
J gene: TRBJ1-1
V gene: TRBV10-2
D gene: NA
clone size: once

CDR3 DNA: TGTGCCAGCGGTTCCGGGGTGAACACTGAAGCTTTCTTT
CDR3 protein: CASGSGVNTEAFF
J gene: TRBJ1-1
V gene: TRBV7-2
D gene: NA
clone size: NA

CDR3 DNA: TGTGCCAGCAGTTACCGGACAGGTGAATATGGCTACACCTTC
CDR3 protein: CASSYRTGEYGYTF
J gene: TRBJ1-2
V gene: TRBV6-5
D gene: TRBD1
clone size: NA

CDR3 DNA: TGTGCCAGTAGTACCGATAAGAGTCCGGGGGGGGTTAGCAATCAGCCCCAGCATTTT
CDR3 protein: CASSTDKSPGGVSNQPQHF
J gene: TRBJ1-5
V gene: TRBV19
D gene: NA
clone size: NA

CDR3 DNA: TGTGCCAGCAGTCCCCGCCGGGTTGTTGTAACGAATCAGCCCCAGCATTTT
CDR3 protein: CASSPRRVVVTNQPQHF
J gene: TRBJ1-5
V gene: TRBV6-6
D gene: NA
clone size: many

CDR3 DNA: TGTGCCAGCAGCGTAGACCCGGACAGGGGGCTATCAGATACGCAGTATTTT
CDR3 protein: CASSVDPDRGLSDTQYF
J gene: TRBJ2-3
V gene: TRBV9
D gene: TRBD1
clone size: NA

CDR3 DNA: TGCGCCAGCAGTGAGTCGAGGGGACTAGCGGGGCTCCCGAACACCGGGGAGCTGTTTTTT
CDR3 protein: CASSESRGLAGLPNTGELFF
J gene: TRBJ2-2
V gene: TRBV10-2
D gene: TRBD2
clone size: NA

CDR3 DNA: TGTGCCAGTAGTTCCAGGGGCGGTGGCAATCAGCCCCAGCATTTT
CDR3 protein: CASSSRGGGNQPQHF
J gene: TRBJ1-5
V gene: TRBV19
D gene: NA
clone size: NA

CDR3 DNA: TGTGCCAGCAGCCCTGACAGGAGCTCTGGAAACACCATATATTTT
CDR3 protein: CASSPDRSSGNTIYF
J gene: TRBJ1-3
V gene: TRBV4-2
D gene: NA
clone size: NA

CDR3 DNA: TGTGCCAGCAGCCCCTGGGACTACGGGGGTGGACAAGAGACCCAGTACTTC
CDR3 protein: CASSPWDYGGGQETQYF
J gene: TRBJ2-5
V gene: TRBV5-5
D gene: TRBD2
clone size: few

CDR3 DNA: TGTGCCAGCAGAAGAAGGGGACAGGGAGCCTACGAGCAGTACTTC
CDR3 protein: CASRRRGQGAYEQYF
J gene: TRBJ2-7
V gene: TRBV25-1
D gene: TRBD1
clone size: NA

CDR3 DNA: TGTGCCAGCAGCTCTTTGGCGGGGGGCGTATACGAGCAGTACTTC
CDR3 protein: CASSSLAGGVYEQYF
J gene: TRBJ2-7
V gene: TRBV7-2
D gene: TRBD2
clone size: NA

CDR3 DNA: TGTGCCAGCAGCCAAGCGGGGGGGGCCACCGGGGAGCTGTTTTTT
CDR3 protein: CASSQAGGATGELFF
J gene: TRBJ2-2
V gene: TRBV4-2
D gene: TRBD2
clone size: NA

CDR3 DNA: TGTGCCAGCAGCCAGGGGGTCAAGGGTCCCCTTCTCGAGCAGTACTTC
CDR3 protein: CASSQGVKGPLLEQYF
J gene: TRBJ2-7
V gene: TRBV7-3
D gene: TRBD1
clone size: NA

CDR3 DNA: TGTGCCAGCAGCTTGGTTCAGGGAAGTATCGAAAAACTGTTTTTT
CDR3 protein: CASSLVQGSIEKLFF
J gene: TRBJ1-4
V gene: TRBV5-6
D gene: NA
clone size: NA

CDR3 DNA: TGTGCCATTGGAAAGACTAGCGGGGCAACCTACAATGAGCAGTTCTTC
CDR3 protein: CAIGKTSGATYNEQFF
J gene: TRBJ2-1
V gene: TRBV19
D gene: TRBD2
clone size: NA

CDR3 DNA: TGCGCCAGCAGCTTGGGGACAGGGGGTTCCTACAATGAGCAGTTCTTC
CDR3 protein: CASSLGTGGSYNEQFF
J gene: TRBJ2-1
V gene: TRBV5-1
D gene: TRBD1
clone size: NA

CDR3 DNA: TGTGCCACCAGTGATCCACTATACGGGACACCGCATGGCTACACCTTC
CDR3 protein: CATSDPLYGTPHGYTF
J gene: TRBJ1-2
V gene: TRBV24-1
D gene: NA
clone size: NA

CDR3 DNA: TGTGCCAGCAGCCCGTTAGGGCCGGGAGGGTTTTCACCCCTCCACTTT
CDR3 protein: CASSPLGPGGFSPLHF
J gene: TRBJ1-6
V gene: TRBV7-6
D gene: NA
clone size: NA

CDR3 DNA: TGTGCCAGCAGCCCCCGTGGCGCAAGGGCTAGCGGGAGAACAGATACGCAGTATTTT
CDR3 protein: CASSPRGARASGRTDTQYF
J gene: TRBJ2-3
V gene: TRBV7-8
D gene: TRBD2
clone size: NA

CDR3 DNA: TGTGCCAGCAGCGTAGTAGCGGACACGGGGGAAAAACTGTTTTTT
CDR3 protein: CASSVVADTGEKLFF
J gene: TRBJ1-4
V gene: TRBV9
D gene: NA
clone size: NA

CDR3 DNA: TGTGCCAGCAGCTTGTACCAGGGATGGCAGCCCCAGCATTTT
CDR3 protein: CASSLYQGWQPQHF
J gene: TRBJ1-5
V gene: TRBV5-6
D gene: NA
clone size: once

CDR3 DNA: TGTGCCAGCAGCCTCTTAACTAGCGGGGATCGGGGGACCCAGTACTTC
CDR3 protein: CASSLLTSGDRGTQYF
J gene: TRBJ2-5
V gene: TRBV2
D gene: TRBD2
clone size: NA

CDR3 DNA: TGTGCCAGCAGTCGACAGGTTACTTCACCCCTCCACTTT
CDR3 protein: CASSRQVTSPLHF
J gene: TRBJ1-6
V gene: TRBV12-3/TRBV12-4
D gene: NA
clone size: once

CDR3 DNA: TGCGCCAGCAGCTTGGATCAGGGGACTAATGAAAAACTGTTTTTT
CDR3 protein: CASSLDQGTNEKLFF
J gene: TRBJ1-4
V gene: TRBV5-1
D gene: NA
clone size: NA

CDR3 DNA: TGTGCCAGCAGCCACCCGAGCGGGGGGGGCCGGGAGACCCAGTACTTC
CDR3 protein: CASSHPSGGGRETQYF
J gene: TRBJ2-5
V gene: TRBV3-1/TRBV3-2
D gene: TRBD2
clone size: NA

CDR3 DNA: TGTGCCTTACTGAAGGGGACAGGGTATAACTATGGCTACACCTTC
CDR3 protein: CALLKGTGYNYGYTF
J gene: TRBJ1-2
V gene: TRBV30
D gene: TRBD1
clone size: NA

CDR3 DNA: TGTGCCAGTAGTCTTTGGGAGACAGGAGCAGATGAAAAACTGTTTTTT
CDR3 protein: CASSLWETGADEKLFF
J gene: TRBJ1-4
V gene: TRBV19
D gene: NA
clone size: NA

CDR3 DNA: TGTGCCAGCAGGGGAGCGGGGGAAGATACGCAGTATTTT
CDR3 protein: CASRGAGEDTQYF
J gene: TRBJ2-3
V gene: TRBV2
D gene: TRBD2
clone size: NA

CDR3 DNA: TGTGCCAGTAGCGCCCGGGACAGCACTATCTACGAGCAGTACTTC
CDR3 protein: CASSARDSTIYEQYF
J gene: TRBJ2-7
V gene: TRBV19
D gene: TRBD1
clone size: NA

CDR3 DNA: TGTGCCAGCAGCCCCGGGACAGGGCAGCAGCCCCAGCATTTT
CDR3 protein: CASSPGTGQQPQHF
J gene: TRBJ1-5
V gene: TRBV6-5
D gene: TRBD1
clone size: NA